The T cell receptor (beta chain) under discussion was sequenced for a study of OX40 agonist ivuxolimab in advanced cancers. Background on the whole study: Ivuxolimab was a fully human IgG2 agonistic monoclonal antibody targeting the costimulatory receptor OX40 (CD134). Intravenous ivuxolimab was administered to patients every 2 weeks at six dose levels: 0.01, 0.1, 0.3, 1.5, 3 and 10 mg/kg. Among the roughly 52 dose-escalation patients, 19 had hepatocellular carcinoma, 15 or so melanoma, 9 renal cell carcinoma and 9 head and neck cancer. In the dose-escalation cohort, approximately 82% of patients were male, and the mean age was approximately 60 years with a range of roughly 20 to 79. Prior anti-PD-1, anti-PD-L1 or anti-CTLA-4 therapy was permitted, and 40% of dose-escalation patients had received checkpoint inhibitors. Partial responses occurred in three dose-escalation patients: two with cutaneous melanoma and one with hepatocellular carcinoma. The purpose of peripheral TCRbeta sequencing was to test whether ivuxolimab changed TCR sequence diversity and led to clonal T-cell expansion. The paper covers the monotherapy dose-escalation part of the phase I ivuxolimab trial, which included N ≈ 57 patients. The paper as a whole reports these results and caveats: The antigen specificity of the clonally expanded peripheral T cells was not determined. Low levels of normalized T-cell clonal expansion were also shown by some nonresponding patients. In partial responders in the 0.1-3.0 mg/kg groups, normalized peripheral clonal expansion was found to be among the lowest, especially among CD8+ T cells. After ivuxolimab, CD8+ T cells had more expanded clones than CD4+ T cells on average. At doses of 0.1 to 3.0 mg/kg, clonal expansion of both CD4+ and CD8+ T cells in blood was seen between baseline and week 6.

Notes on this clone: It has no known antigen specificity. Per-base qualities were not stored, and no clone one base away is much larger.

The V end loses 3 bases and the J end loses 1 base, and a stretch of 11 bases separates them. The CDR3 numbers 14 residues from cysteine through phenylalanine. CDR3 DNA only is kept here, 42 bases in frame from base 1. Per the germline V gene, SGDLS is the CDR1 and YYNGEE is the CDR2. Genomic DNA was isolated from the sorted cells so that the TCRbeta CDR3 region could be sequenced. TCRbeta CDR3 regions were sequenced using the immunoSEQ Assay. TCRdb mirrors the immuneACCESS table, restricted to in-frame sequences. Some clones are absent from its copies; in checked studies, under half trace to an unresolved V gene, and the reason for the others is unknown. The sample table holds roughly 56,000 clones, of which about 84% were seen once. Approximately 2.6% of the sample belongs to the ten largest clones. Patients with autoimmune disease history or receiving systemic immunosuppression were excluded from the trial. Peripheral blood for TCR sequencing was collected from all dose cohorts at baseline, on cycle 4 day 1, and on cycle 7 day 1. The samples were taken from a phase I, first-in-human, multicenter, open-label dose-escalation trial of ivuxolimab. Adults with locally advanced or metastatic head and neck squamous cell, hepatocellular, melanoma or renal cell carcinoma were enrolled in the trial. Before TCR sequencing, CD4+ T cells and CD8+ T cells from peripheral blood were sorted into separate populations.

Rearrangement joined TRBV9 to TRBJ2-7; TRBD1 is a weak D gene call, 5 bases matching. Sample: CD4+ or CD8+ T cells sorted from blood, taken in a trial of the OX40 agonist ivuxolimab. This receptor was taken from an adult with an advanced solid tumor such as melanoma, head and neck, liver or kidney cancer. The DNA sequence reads TGTGCCAGCAGCGCCGACAGTTATTCCTACGAGCAGTACTTC. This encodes CASSADSYSYEQYF. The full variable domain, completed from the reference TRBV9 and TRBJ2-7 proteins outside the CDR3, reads DSGVTQTPKHLITATGQRVTLRCSPRSGDLSVYWYQQSLDQGLQFLIQYYNGEERAKGNILERFSAQQFPDLHSELNLSSLELGDSALYFCASSADSYSYEQYFGPGTRLTVT.